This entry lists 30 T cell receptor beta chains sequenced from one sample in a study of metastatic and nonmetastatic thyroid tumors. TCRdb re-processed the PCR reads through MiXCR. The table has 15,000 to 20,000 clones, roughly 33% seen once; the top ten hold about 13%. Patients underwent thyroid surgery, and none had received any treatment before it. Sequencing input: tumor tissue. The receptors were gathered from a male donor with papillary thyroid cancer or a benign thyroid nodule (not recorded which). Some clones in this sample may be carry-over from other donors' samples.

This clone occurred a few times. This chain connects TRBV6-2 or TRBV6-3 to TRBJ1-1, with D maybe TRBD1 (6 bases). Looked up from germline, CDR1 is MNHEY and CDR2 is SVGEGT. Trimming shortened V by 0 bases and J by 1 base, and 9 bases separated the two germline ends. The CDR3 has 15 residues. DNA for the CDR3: TGTGCCAGCAGTTACTCGTCGACAGGGAACACTGAAGCTTTCTTT. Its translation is CASSYSSTGNTEAFF.

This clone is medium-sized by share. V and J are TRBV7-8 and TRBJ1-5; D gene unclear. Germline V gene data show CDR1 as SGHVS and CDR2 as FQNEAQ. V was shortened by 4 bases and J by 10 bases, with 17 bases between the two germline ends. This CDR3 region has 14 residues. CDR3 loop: CASSSPEARGPQHF. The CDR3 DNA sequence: TGTGCCAGCAGCTCCCCGGAAGCGCGAGGACCCCAGCATTTT.

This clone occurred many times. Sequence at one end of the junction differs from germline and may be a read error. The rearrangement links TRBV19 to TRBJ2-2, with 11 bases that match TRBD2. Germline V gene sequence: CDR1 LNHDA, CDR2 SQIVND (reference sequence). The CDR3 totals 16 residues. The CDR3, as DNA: TGTGCCAGGCGGATGGGGGTAGCGGGAGGGCTGGGGGTGCTGTTTTTT. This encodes CARRMGVAGGLGVLFF.

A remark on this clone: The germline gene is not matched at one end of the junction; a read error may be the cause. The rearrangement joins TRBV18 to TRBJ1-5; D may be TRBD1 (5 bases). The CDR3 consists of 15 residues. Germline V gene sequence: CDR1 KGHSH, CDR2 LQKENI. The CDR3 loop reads CANSPGAGRSEPQHF. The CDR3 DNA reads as TGTGCCAACTCACCAGGAGCGGGGCGCAGTGAGCCCCAGCATTTT.

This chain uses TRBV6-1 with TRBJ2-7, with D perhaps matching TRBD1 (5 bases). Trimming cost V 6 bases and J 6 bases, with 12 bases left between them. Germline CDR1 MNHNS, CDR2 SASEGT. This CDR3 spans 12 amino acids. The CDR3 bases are TGTGCCAGCAGGACTCAGGGTGGCGAGCAGTACGTC. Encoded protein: CASRTQGGEQYV.

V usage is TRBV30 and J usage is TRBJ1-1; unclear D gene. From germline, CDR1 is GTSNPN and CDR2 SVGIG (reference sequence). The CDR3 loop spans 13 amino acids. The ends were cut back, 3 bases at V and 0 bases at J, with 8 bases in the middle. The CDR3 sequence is CAWSPSLNTEAFF. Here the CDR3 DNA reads TGTGCCTGGAGCCCTAGTCTGAACACTGAAGCTTTCTTT.

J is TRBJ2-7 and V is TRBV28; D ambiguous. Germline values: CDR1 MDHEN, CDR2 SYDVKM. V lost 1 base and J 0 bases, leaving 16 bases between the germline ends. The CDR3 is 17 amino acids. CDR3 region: CASSLYNVPMGSYEQYF. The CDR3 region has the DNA TGTGCCAGCAGTTTATATAATGTCCCGATGGGCTCCTACGAGCAGTACTTC. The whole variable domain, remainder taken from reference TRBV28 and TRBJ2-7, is DVKVTQSSRYLVKRTGEKVFLECVQDMDHENMFWYRQDPGLGLRLIYFSYDVKMKEKGDIPEGYSVSREKKERFSLILESASTNQTSMYLCASSLYNVPMGSYEQYFGPGTRLTVT.

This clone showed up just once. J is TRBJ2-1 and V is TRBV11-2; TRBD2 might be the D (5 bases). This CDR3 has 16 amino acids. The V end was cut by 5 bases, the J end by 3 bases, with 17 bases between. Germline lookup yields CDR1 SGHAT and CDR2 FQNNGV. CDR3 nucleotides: TGTGCCAGCAGCGCGATAGGGCGGGCCTTCTACAATGAGCAGTTCTTC. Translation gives CASSAIGRAFYNEQFF.

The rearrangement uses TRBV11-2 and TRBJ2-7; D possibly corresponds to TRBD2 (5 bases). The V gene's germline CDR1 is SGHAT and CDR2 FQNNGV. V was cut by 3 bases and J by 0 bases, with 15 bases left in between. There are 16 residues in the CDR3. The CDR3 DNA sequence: TGTGCCAGCAGCTTCCTCAGCGGCCTTACCTCCTACGAGCAGTACTTC. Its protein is CASSFLSGLTSYEQYF.

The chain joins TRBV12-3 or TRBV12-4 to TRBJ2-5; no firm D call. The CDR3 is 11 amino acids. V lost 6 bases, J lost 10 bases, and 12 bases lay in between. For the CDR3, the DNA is TGTGCCAGCAGCAAAGGGCGGTTCCAGTACTTC. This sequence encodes CASSKGRFQYF.

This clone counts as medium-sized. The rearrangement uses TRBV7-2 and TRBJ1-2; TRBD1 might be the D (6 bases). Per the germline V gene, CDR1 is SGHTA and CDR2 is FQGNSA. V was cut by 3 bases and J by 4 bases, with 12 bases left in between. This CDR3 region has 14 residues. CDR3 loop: CASSLGGHGYGYTF. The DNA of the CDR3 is TGTGCCAGCAGCTTGGGGGGGCACGGCTATGGCTACACCTTC.

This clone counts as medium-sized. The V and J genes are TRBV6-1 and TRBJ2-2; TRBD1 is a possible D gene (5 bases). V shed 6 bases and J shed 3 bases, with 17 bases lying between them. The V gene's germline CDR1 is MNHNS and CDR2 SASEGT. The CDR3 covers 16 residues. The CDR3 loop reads CASRDIFGSDTGELFF. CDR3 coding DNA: TGTGCCAGCAGGGACATATTTGGAAGTGACACCGGGGAGCTGTTTTTT.

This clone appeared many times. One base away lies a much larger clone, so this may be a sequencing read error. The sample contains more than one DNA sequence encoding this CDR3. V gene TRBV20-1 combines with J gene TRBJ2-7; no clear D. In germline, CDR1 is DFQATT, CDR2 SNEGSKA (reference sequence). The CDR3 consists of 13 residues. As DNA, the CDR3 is TGCAGTGCTATAAGACAAGGTAGCTACAAGCAGTACTTC. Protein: CSAIRQGSYKQYF.

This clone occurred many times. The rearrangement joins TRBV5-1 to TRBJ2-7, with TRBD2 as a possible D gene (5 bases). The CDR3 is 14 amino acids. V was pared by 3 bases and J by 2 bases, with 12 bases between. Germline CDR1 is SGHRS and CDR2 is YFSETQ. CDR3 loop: CASSWAPGTYEQYF. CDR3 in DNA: TGCGCCAGCAGCTGGGCCCCGGGGACCTACGAGCAGTACTTC.

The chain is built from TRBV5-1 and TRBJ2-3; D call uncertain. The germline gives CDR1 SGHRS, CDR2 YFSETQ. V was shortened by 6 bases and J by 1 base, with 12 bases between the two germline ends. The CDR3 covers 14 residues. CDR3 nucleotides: TGCGCCAGCACCCGTGGGCAGGGCACAGATACGCAGTATTTT. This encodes CASTRGQGTDTQYF.

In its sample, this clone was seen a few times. The DNA for the CDR3 is TGTGCCAGCAGTTTAATTGGACAGGGGGGCACCGGGGAGCTGTTTTTT. Its translation: CASSLIGQGGTGELFF. The chain employs TRBV28 and TRBJ2-2; TRBD1 matches 10 bases. Losses at the gene ends were 2 bases for V and 4 bases for J; bases not matched to a gene: 4. Germline values: CDR1 MDHEN, CDR2 SYDVKM. CDR3 length equals 16 residues.

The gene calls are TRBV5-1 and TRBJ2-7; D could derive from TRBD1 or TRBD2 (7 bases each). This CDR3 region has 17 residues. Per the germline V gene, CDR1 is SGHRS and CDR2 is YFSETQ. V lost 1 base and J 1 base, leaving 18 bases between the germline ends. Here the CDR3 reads CASSLRGGGQASYEQYF. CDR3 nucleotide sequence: TGCGCCAGCAGCTTGAGGGGGGGTGGACAGGCGTCCTACGAGCAGTACTTC.

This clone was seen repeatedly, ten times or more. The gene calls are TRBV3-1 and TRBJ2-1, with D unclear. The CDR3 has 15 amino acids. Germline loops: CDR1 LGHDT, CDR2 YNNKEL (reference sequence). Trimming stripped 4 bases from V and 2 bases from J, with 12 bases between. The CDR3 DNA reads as TGTGCCAGCAGCCCCGAATCGCTTGCCTACAATGAGCAGTTCTTC. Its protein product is CASSPESLAYNEQFF.

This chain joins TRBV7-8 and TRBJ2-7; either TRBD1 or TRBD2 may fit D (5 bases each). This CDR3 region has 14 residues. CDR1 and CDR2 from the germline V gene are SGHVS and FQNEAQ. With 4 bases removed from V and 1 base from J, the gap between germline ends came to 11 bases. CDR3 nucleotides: TGTGCCAGCAGCTCCGGGACGACATCCTACGAGCAGTACTTC. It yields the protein CASSSGTTSYEQYF.

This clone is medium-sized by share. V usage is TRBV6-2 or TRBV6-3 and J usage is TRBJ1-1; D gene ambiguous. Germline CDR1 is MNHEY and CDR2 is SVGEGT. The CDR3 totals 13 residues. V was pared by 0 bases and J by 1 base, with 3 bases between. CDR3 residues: CASSYSENTEAFF. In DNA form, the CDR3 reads TGTGCCAGCAGTTACTCGGAGAACACTGAAGCTTTCTTT.

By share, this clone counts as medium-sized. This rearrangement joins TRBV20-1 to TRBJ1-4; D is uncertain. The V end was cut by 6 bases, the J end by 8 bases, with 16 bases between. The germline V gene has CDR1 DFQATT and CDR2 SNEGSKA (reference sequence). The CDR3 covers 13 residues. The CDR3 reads CSAFERGREKLFF. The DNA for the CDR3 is TGCAGTGCCTTTGAACGGGGTCGGGAAAAACTGTTTTTT.

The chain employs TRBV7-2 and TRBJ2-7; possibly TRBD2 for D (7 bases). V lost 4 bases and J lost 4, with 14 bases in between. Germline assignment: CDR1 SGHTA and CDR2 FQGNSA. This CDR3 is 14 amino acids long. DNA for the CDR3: TGTGCCAGCAGCTCCATGCGGGGGCCGTACGAGCAGTACTTC. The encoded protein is CASSSMRGPYEQYF.

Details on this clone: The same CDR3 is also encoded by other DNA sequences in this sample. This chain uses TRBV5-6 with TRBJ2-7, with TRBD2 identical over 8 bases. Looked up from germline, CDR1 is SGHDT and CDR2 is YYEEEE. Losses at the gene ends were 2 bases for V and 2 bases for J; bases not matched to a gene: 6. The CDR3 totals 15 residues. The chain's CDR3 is CASSFFTGGTYEQYF. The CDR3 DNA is TGTGCCAGCAGCTTCTTCACGGGAGGGACCTACGAGCAGTACTTC.

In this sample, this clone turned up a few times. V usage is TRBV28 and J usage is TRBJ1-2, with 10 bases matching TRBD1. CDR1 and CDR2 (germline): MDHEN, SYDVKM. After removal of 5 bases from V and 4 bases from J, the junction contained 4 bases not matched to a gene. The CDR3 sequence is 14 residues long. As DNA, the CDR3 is TGTGCCAGCAGTCGACAGGGGGCCATCTATGGCTACACCTTC. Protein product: CASSRQGAIYGYTF.

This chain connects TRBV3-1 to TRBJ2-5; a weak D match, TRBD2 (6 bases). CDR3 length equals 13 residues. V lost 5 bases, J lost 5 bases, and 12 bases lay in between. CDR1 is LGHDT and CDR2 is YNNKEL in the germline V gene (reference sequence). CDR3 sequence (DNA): TGTGCCAGCAGCGGGGGAGGTTATGAGACCCAGTACTTC. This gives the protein CASSGGGYETQYF.

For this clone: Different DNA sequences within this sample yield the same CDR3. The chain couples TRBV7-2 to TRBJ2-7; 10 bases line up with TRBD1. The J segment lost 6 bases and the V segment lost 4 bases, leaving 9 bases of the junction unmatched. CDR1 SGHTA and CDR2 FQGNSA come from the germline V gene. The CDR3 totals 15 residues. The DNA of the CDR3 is TGTGCCAGCAGCTCAGCGGGGACAGGGGTTCTCGAGCAGTACTTC. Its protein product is CASSSAGTGVLEQYF. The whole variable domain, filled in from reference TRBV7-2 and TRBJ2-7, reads GAGVSQSPSNKVTEKGKDVELRCDPISGHTALYWYRQSLGQGLEFLIYFQGNSAPDKSGLPSDRFSAERTGGSVSTLTIQRTQQEDSAVYLCASSSAGTGVLEQYFGPGTRLTVT.

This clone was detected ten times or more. The CDR3 nucleotides are TGCGCCAGCAAGGCGGGACTAGCGTCAGGTGAGCAGTTCTTC. This sequence encodes CASKAGLASGEQFF. This chain joins TRBV10-2 and TRBJ2-1; 10 nucleotides match TRBD2. After removal of 7 bases from V and 9 bases from J, the junction contained 9 bases not matched to a gene. CDR3 length equals 14 residues. The germline CDR1 and CDR2 sequences are WSHSY and SAAADI.

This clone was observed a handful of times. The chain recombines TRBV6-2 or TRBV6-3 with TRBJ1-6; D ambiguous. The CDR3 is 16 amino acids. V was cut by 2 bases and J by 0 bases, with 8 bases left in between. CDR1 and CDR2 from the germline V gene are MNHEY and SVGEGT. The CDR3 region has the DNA TGTGCCAGCAGTTACAGGGAGAGCTCCTATAATTCACCCCTCCACTTT. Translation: CASSYRESSYNSPLHF.

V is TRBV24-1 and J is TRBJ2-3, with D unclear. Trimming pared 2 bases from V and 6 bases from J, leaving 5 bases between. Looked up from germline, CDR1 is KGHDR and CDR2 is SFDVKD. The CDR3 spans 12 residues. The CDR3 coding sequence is TGTGCCACCAGTGATTACAGTGATACGCAGTATTTT. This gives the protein CATSDYSDTQYF.

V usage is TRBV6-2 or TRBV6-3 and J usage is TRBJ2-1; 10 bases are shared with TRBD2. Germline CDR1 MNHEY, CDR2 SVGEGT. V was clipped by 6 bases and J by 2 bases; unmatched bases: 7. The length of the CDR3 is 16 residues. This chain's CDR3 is CASRLSGRRTYNEQFF. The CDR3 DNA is TGTGCCAGCAGGCTTAGCGGGAGGAGGACCTACAATGAGCAGTTCTTC.